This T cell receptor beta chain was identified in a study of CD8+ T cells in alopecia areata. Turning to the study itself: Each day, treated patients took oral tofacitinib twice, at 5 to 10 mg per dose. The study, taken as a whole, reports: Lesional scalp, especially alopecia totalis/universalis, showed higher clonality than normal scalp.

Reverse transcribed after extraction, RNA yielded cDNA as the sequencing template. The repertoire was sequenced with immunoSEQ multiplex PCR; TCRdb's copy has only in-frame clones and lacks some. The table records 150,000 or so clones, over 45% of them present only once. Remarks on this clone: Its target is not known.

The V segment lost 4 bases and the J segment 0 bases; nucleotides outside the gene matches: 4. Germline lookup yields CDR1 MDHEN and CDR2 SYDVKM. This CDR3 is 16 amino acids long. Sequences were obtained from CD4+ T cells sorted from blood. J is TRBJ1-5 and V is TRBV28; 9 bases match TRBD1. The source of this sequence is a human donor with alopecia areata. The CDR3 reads CASSYGTGNSNQPQHF. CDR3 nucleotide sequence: TGTGCCAGCAGTTACGGGACAGGGAATAGCAATCAGCCCCAGCATTTT.